Listed below are T cell receptor beta chains from one sample, sequenced in a study of blood T cell repertoires in COVID-19. Sequencing used immunoSEQ multiplex PCR; TCRdb keeps in-frame clones, though not all of them. Of about 280,000 clones listed, around 83% are singletons. Sequencing was done on a sample of PBMCs or T cells enriched from blood (not recorded which). The receptors stem from a middle-aged man who had been exposed to COVID-19. The CDR3 runs from the conserved cysteine through the conserved F or W. D genes are given only for firm matches. Size tells how often a clone was seen (once, few, many) or the class of an expanded clone, and some rows leave it out.

D gene	V gene	J gene	clone size	CDR3 protein	CDR3 DNA
NA	TRBV24-1	TRBJ2-2	NA	CATSRLAAGELFF	TGTGCCACCAGTCGGCTAGCCGCCGGGGAGCTGTTTTTT
NA	TRBV5-1	TRBJ1-3	NA	CASSDERSSGNTIYF	TGCGCCAGCAGCGACGAACGGAGCTCTGGAAACACCATATATTTT
TRBD1	TRBV7-6	TRBJ1-6	once	CARFRVAGGSNSPLHF	TGTGCCAGGTTTCGGGTGGCAGGGGGCAGTAATTCACCCCTCCACTTT
TRBD2	TRBV6-5	TRBJ2-7	NA	CASSPGLVAEQYF	TGTGCCAGCAGCCCCGGACTAGTAGCCGAGCAGTACTTC
TRBD1	TRBV19	TRBJ1-2	NA	CASRPEPGQAYGYTF	TGTGCCAGTAGACCAGAACCAGGACAGGCCTATGGCTACACCTTC
NA	TRBV7-9	TRBJ1-1	NA	CASILMEANTEAFF	TGTGCCAGCATCCTTATGGAGGCGAACACTGAAGCTTTCTTT
NA	TRBV6-5	TRBJ2-7	NA	CASSYGTGYEQYF	TGTGCCAGCAGTTACGGTACAGGATACGAGCAGTACTTC
NA	TRBV18	TRBJ1-2	NA	CASSRADRTNYGYTF	TGTGCCAGCTCACGGGCCGACAGGACTAACTATGGCTACACCTTC
NA	TRBV3-1/TRBV3-2	TRBJ2-7	NA	CASTSSVGSVSEQYF	TGTGCCAGCACCTCATCGGTCGGGAGCGTAAGCGAGCAGTACTTC
NA	TRBV11-3	TRBJ2-5	NA	CASSFAGEETQYF	TGTGCCAGCAGCTTTGCAGGGGAAGAGACCCAGTACTTC
NA	TRBV3-1/TRBV3-2	TRBJ1-2	NA	CASSQRQVGGYTF	TGTGCCAGCAGCCAAAGACAGGTGGGAGGCTACACCTTC
NA	TRBV9	TRBJ1-4	NA	CASSVAGGENEKLFF	TGTGCCAGCAGCGTAGCGGGGGGAGAAAATGAAAAACTGTTTTTT
NA	TRBV7-3	TRBJ1-6	once	CASSLARVGSPLHF	TGTGCCAGCAGCTTAGCCCGGGTCGGTTCACCCCTCCACTTT
NA	TRBV15	TRBJ2-1	NA	CATSRPGGNEQFF	TGTGCCACCAGCAGACCAGGGGGGAATGAGCAGTTCTTC
NA	TRBV11-2	TRBJ1-6	NA	CASSPTGQILHF	TGTGCCAGCAGTCCCACGGGACAAATACTCCACTTT
NA	TRBV18	TRBJ1-4	NA	CASSPRHANEKLFF	TGTGCCAGCTCACCACGTCATGCTAATGAAAAACTGTTTTTT
NA	TRBV2	TRBJ1-2	NA	CASSGRDYGYTF	TGTGCCAGCAGTGGCAGGGACTATGGCTACACCTTC
NA	TRBV20-1	TRBJ1-1	NA	CSRQEAAEAFF	TGCAGCCGACAGGAAGCGGCTGAAGCTTTCTTT
NA	TRBV28	TRBJ1-3	NA	CASSSDTRNTIYF	TGTGCCAGCAGTTCGGACACCCGAAACACCATATATTTT
TRBD2	TRBV10-3	TRBJ2-3	few	CAISGGRAGLSTTDTQYF	TGTGCCATCAGTGGCGGGAGGGCCGGATTATCCACCACAGATACGCAGTATTTT
NA	TRBV21-1	TRBJ2-5	many	CASSNGGTGLYF	TGTGCCAGCAGCAATGGGGGGACCGGGCTGTACTTC
NA	TRBV27	TRBJ1-2	NA	CASMGFRGANYGYTF	TGTGCCAGCATGGGTTTTCGGGGAGCTAACTATGGCTACACCTTC
TRBD1	TRBV12-5	TRBJ2-1	NA	CASGPGQGDGHEQFF	TGTGCTAGTGGCCCGGGACAGGGTGACGGTCATGAGCAGTTCTTC
TRBD1	TRBV10-1	TRBJ2-7	NA	CASSPGTGGGYEQYF	TGCGCCAGCAGCCCCGGGACAGGGGGCGGCTACGAGCAGTACTTC
TRBD1	TRBV28	TRBJ1-2	NA	CASSQGAYGYTF	TGTGCCAGCAGCCAGGGGGCGTATGGCTACACCTTC
NA	TRBV5-1	TRBJ1-3	NA	CASSLGQSSGNTIYF	TGCGCCAGCAGCTTGGGACAGTCATCTGGAAACACCATATATTTT
NA	TRBV18	TRBJ2-1	NA	CASSVNSGDEQFF	TGTGCCAGCTCAGTTAATTCCGGTGATGAGCAGTTCTTC
NA	TRBV27	TRBJ2-1	NA	CASSPVAGRGEQFF	TGTGCCAGCAGCCCTGTGGCGGGACGGGGTGAGCAGTTCTTC
NA	TRBV6-5	TRBJ2-7	NA	CASSASASYEQYF	TGTGCCAGCTCTGCTAGCGCCTCCTACGAGCAGTACTTC
NA	TRBV7-3	TRBJ2-2	NA	CASSNPPPGELFF	TGTGCCAGCAGCAATCCTCCCCCCGGGGAGCTGTTTTTT
TRBD1	TRBV30	TRBJ1-3	NA	CAWSAGTGVAGISGNTIYF	TGTGCCTGGAGTGCCGGGACAGGAGTGGCGGGGATCTCTGGAAACACCATATATTTT
NA	TRBV9	TRBJ2-7	NA	CASSVGGPQYF	TGTGCCAGCAGCGTAGGGGGGCCCCAGTACTTC
NA	TRBV27	TRBJ1-1	NA	CASSLSLDREAFF	TGTGCCAGCAGTTTAAGCCTTGACAGAGAAGCTTTCTTT
NA	TRBV19	TRBJ1-6	NA	CASSKGQGSSPLHF	TGTGCCAGTAGTAAGGGCCAGGGGAGTTCACCCCTCCACTTT
NA	TRBV5-1	TRBJ1-6	NA	CASSLAGVGSPLHF	TGCGCCAGCAGCCTCGCGGGGGTTGGCTCACCCCTCCACTTT
TRBD1	TRBV11-2	TRBJ1-3	few	CASSLRGQGNTIYF	TGTGCCAGCAGCTTAAGGGGGCAAGGAAACACCATATATTTT
NA	TRBV6-5	TRBJ2-7	NA	CASRPTQGALGVQYF	TGTGCCAGCAGACCTACCCAAGGGGCCCTAGGTGTGCAGTACTTC
NA	TRBV10-3	TRBJ1-1	once	CAISIAAGETEAFF	TGTGCCATCAGTATTGCGGCAGGGGAGACTGAAGCTTTCTTT
TRBD1	TRBV12-5	TRBJ1-1	NA	CASGSTGVLEAFF	TGTGCTAGTGGCTCGACAGGGGTGCTTGAAGCTTTCTTT
NA	TRBV19	TRBJ1-1	NA	CASSQQTGTEAFF	TGTGCCAGTAGTCAACAGACCGGCACTGAAGCTTTCTTT
TRBD1	TRBV11-2	TRBJ2-1	NA	CASSPGQVPGNEQFF	TGTGCCAGCAGTCCGGGACAGGTCCCGGGCAATGAGCAGTTCTTC
NA	TRBV23-1	TRBJ2-6	NA	CASSQPNRVSGANVLTF	TGCGCCAGCAGTCAACCGAACAGGGTATCGGGGGCCAACGTCCTGACTTTC
TRBD1	TRBV5-6	TRBJ1-1	many	CASSLTGGLTEAFF	TGTGCCAGCAGCTTGACAGGGGGTCTTACCGAAGCTTTCTTT
NA	TRBV12-3/TRBV12-4	TRBJ1-2	NA	CASSTRGGYTF	TGTGCCAGCAGCACCAGGGGAGGCTACACCTTC
NA	TRBV7-9	TRBJ1-6	NA	CASSDSPSSLHF	TGTGCCAGCAGTGACAGCCCTTCATCCCTCCACTTT
TRBD1	TRBV27	TRBJ1-2	NA	CASSPLTGFDGYTF	TGTGCCAGCAGTCCCCTGACAGGGTTTGATGGCTACACCTTC
NA	TRBV6-5	TRBJ1-2	NA	CASSYKGLKYGYTF	TGTGCCAGCAGTTACAAGGGGTTAAAATATGGCTACACCTTC
NA	TRBV5-6	TRBJ2-7	once	CASTRWATYEQYF	TGTGCCAGCACCCGCTGGGCGACCTACGAGCAGTACTTC
NA	TRBV15	TRBJ1-4	few	CATSRDIQSNEKLFF	TGTGCCACCAGCAGAGATATACAGAGTAATGAAAAACTGTTTTTT
TRBD2	TRBV29-1	TRBJ2-1	few	CRASLAGAGNEQFF	TGCAGGGCCTCCCTAGCGGGAGCTGGGAATGAGCAGTTCTTC
TRBD1	TRBV2	TRBJ2-3	NA	CASSKKPGQFTDTQYF	TGTGCCAGCAGTAAAAAGCCGGGACAGTTCACAGATACGCAGTATTTT
NA	TRBV5-1	TRBJ1-1	NA	CASSPVSGNTEAFF	TGCGCCAGCAGCCCGGTTTCGGGGAACACTGAAGCTTTCTTT
NA	TRBV2	TRBJ2-1	NA	CASCGDHNEQFF	TGTGCCAGCTGCGGGGACCACAATGAGCAGTTCTTC
NA	TRBV10-3	TRBJ1-1	NA	CAISVDREAFF	TGTGCCATCAGTGTCGACAGGGAAGCTTTCTTT
NA	TRBV7-7	TRBJ2-1	NA	CASSLGVRGIADNEQFF	TGTGCTAGCAGCTTAGGCGTGCGCGGGATTGCGGACAATGAGCAGTTCTTC
NA	TRBV10-1	TRBJ2-2	NA	CASSNRVGGELFF	TGCGCCAGCAGTAACAGGGTTGGCGGGGAGCTGTTTTTT
TRBD1	TRBV30	TRBJ2-7	NA	CAWSAYPKGQGTYEQYF	TGTGCCTGGAGTGCCTACCCTAAAGGACAGGGCACCTACGAGCAGTACTTC
NA	TRBV13	TRBJ2-7	NA	CASSLGGTHYEQYF	TGTGCCAGCAGCTTAGGCGGGACTCATTACGAGCAGTATTTC
TRBD1	TRBV9	TRBJ1-1	NA	CASDRGRDTEAFF	TGTGCCAGCGACAGGGGAAGGGACACTGAAGCTTTCTTT